Detailed here is one T cell receptor (beta chain). These data belong to a study of blood T cell repertoires in COVID-19. Study summary: Symptom resolution, clearance, or two negative PCRs marked the recovered donors of Cohort 3. The United States, Italy and Spain were the sources of the acute and convalescent COVID-19 samples.

With V trimmed by 4 bases and J by 5 bases, 7 bases remained unmatched. Germline CDR1 is SGHTA and CDR2 is FQGNSA. The length of the CDR3 is 15 residues. As processed by the authors: For nucleated cells, counts were estimated from reference gene primer amplification. Data came from immunoSEQ multiplex PCR; TCRdb stores just in-frame clones and leaves some out. That table gives V, J and clone size, and the DNA gave D and trimming. This table holds roughly 210,000 clones, about nine tenths found once. Ages ranged from roughly 18 to 95 years, with residence in fewer than 25 US areas. The source material was PBMCs or T cells enriched from blood (not recorded which). The V gene is TRBV7-2, the J gene TRBJ2-5; 10 bases agree with TRBD2. The clonotype was recovered from a man in his thirties or forties in a cohort exposed to, infected with or recovered from COVID-19 (not recorded which). The CDR3, as DNA: TGTGCCAGCAGCTCCGAGCGGGAGGGCCGGGAGACCCAGTACTTC. Its protein is CASSSEREGRETQYF.